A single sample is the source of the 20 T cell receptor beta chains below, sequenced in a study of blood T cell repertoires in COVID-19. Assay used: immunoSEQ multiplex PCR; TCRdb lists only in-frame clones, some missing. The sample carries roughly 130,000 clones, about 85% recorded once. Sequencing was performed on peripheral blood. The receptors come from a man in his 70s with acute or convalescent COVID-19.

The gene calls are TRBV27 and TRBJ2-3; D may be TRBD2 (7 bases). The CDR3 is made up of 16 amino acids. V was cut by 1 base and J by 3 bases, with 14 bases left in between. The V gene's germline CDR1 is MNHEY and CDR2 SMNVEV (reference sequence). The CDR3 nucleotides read TGTGCCAGCAGTTTATATCAAGGGGGGGGGACAGATACGCAGTATTTT. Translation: CASSLYQGGGTDTQYF.

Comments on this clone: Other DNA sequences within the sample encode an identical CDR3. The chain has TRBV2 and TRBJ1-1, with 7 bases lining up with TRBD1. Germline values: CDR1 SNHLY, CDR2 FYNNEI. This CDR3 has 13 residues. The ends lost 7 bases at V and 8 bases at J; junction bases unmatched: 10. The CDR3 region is CASTKQGITEAFF. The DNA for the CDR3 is TGTGCCAGCACTAAACAGGGGATCACCGAAGCTTTCTTT. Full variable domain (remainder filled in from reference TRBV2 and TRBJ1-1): EPEVTQTPSHQVTQMGQEVILRCVPISNHLYFYWYRQILGQKVEFLVSFYNNEISEKSEIFDDQFSVERPDGSNFTLKIRSTKLEDSAMYFCASTKQGITEAFFGQGTRLTVV.

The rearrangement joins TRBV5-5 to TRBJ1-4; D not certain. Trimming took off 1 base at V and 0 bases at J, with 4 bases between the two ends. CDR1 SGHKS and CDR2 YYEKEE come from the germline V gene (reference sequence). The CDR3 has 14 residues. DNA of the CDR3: TGTGCCAGCAGCTTGCTACCAACTAATGAAAAACTGTTTTTT. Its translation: CASSLLPTNEKLFF. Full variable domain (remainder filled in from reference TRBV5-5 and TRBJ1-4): DAGVTQSPTHLIKTRGQQVTLRCSPISGHKSVSWYQQVLGQGPQFIFQYYEKEERGRGNFPDRFSARQFPNYSSELNVNALLLGDSALYLCASSLLPTNEKLFFGSGTQLSVL.

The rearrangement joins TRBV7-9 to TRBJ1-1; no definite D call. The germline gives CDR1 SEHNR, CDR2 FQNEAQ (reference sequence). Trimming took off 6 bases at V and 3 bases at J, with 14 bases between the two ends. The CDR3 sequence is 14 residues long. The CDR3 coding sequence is TGTGCCAGCAGTCGCAGCGGAGGGCACACTGAAGCTTTCTTT. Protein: CASSRSGGHTEAFF.

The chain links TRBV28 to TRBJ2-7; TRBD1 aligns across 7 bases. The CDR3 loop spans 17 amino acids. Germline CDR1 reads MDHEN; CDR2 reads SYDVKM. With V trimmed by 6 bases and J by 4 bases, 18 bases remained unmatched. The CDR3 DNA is TGTGCCAGCAGATTTCGGGACAGAAAGAGATCTCTGTACGAGCAGTACTTC. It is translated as CASRFRDRKRSLYEQYF.

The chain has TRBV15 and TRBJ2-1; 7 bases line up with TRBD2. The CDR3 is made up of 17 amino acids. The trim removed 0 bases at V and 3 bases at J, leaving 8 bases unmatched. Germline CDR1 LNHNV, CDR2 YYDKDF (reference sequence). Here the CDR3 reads CATSRDGGGGFYNEQFF. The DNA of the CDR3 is TGTGCCACCAGCAGAGATGGAGGCGGGGGATTCTACAATGAGCAGTTCTTC.

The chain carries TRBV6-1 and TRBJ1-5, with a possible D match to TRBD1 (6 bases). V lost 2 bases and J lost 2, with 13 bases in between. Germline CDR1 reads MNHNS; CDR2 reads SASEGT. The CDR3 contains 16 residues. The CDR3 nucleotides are TGTGCCAGCAGTGAATTACAGGGCTTCCGCAATCAGCCCCAGCATTTT. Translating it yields CASSELQGFRNQPQHF.

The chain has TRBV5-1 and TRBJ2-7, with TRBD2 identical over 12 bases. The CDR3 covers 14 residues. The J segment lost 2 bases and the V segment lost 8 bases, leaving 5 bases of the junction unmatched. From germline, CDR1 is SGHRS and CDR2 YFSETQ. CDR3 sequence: CASRTSGDTYEQYF. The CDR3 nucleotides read TGCGCCAGTAGGACTAGCGGGGACACCTACGAGCAGTACTTC.

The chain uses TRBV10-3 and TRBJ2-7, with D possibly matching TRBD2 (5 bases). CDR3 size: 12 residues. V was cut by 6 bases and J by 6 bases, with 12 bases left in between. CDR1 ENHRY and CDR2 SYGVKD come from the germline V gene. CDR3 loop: CAISPGELEQYF. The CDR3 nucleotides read TGTGCCATCAGCCCCGGGGAGCTCGAGCAGTACTTC.

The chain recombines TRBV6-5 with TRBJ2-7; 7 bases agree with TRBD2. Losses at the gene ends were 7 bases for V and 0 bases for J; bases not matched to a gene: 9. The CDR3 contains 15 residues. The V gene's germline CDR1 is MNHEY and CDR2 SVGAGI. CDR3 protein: CASTGPPGGSYEQYF. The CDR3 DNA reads TGTGCCAGCACTGGGCCGCCGGGAGGCTCCTACGAGCAGTACTTC.

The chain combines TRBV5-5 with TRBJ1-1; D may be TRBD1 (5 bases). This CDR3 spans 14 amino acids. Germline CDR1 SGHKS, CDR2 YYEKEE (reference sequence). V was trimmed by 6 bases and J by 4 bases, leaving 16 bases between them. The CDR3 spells CASTLSAGRTEAFF. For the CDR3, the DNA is TGTGCCAGCACCTTATCGGCAGGGCGCACTGAAGCTTTCTTT.

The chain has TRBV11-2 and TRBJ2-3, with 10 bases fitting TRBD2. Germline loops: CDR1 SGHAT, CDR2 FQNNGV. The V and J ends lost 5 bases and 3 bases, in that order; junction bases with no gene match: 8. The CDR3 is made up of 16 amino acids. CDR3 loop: CASSVVAGGGTDTQYF. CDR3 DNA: TGTGCCAGCAGCGTAGTAGCGGGGGGCGGGACAGATACGCAGTATTTT. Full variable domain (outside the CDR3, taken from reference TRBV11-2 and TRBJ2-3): EAGVAQSPRYKIIEKRQSVAFWCNPISGHATLYWYQQILGQGPKLLIQFQNNGVVDDSQLPKDRFSAERLKGVDSTLKIQPAKLEDSAVYLCASSVVAGGGTDTQYFGPGTRLTVL.

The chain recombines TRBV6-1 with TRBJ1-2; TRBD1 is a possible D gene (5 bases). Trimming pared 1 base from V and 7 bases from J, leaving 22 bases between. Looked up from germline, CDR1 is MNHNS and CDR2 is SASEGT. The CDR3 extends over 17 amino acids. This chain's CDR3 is CASSEVGRLGLAGGYTF. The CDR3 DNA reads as TGTGCCAGCAGTGAAGTGGGGAGGTTGGGGCTGGCAGGTGGCTACACCTTC.

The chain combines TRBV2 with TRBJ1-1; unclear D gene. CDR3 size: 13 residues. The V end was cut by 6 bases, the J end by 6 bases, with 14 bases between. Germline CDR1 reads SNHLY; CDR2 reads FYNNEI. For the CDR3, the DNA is TGTGCCAGCAGGGTAACCCCGGAGTCTGAAGCTTTCTTT. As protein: CASRVTPESEAFF.

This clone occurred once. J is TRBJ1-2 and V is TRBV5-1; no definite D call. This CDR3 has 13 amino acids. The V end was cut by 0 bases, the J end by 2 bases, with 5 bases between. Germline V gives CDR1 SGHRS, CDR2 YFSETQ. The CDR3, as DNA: TGCGCCAGCAGCTTGGACATCAACTATGGCTACACCTTC. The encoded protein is CASSLDINYGYTF.

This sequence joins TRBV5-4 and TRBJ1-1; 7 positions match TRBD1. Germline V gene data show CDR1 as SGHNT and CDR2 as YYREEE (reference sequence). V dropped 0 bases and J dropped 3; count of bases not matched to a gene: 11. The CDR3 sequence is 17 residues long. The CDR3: CASSLAAGAGGYTEAFF. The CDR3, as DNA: TGTGCCAGCAGCTTGGCCGCTGGGGCAGGGGGTTACACTGAAGCTTTCTTT.

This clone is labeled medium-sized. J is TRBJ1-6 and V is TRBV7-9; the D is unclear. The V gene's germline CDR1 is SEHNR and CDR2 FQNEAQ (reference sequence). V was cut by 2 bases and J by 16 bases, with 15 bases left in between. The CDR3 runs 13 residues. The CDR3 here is CASSLSSGLFLHF. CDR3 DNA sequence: TGTGCCAGCAGCTTATCCTCGGGTCTCTTTCTCCACTTT.

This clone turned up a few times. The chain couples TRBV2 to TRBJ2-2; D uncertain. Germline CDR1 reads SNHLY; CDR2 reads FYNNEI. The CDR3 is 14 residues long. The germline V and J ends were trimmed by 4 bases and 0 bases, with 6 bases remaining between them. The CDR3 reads CASSGAANTGELFF. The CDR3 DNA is TGTGCCAGCAGTGGGGCAGCGAACACCGGGGAGCTGTTTTTT.

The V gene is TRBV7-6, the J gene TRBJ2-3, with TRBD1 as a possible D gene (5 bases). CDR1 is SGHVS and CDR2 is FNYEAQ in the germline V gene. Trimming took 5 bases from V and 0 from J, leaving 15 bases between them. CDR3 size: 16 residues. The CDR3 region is CASSPLNAGSTDTQYF. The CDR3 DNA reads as TGTGCCAGCAGCCCCCTGAATGCAGGGAGCACAGATACGCAGTATTTT.

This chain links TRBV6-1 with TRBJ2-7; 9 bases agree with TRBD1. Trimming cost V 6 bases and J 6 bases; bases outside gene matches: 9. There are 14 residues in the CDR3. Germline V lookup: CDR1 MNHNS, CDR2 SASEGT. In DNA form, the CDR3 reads TGTGCCAGCAGGGGACAGGGAGGCGTTAGCGAGCAGTACTTC. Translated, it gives CASRGQGGVSEQYF.